One and the same sample provided the 7 T cell receptor beta chains below, sequenced in a study of sequential checkpoint blockade in melanoma (dated by TCRdb to between 2018 and 2021). Libraries were constructed by the immunoSEQ multiplex PCR assay. Imported from immuneACCESS, the table was reduced by TCRdb to in-frame sequences with V and J called. These copies leave out some clones; in studies compared against another copy, an unresolved V gene accounts for under half, and the cause of the remainder is not known. For this sample there are 9,500 to 15,000 clones; 65% to 85% appear just once. The biggest ten clones account for approximately 8% of the sample. The treatment or condition label on this specimen signifies: randomized to nivolumab then ipilimumab (arm A) or the reverse (arm B). This material consisted of CD8+ T cells sorted from blood (inferred from file names), taken from a patient given nivolumab and ipilimumab in sequence. These receptors originate from a human donor with melanoma.

The genes are TRBV2 and TRBJ2-5, with 8 bases that match TRBD1. V lost 6 bases and J lost 7; bases outside the gene matches: 10. This CDR3 comprises 14 residues. Germline loops: CDR1 SNHLY, CDR2 FYNNEI. The DNA for the CDR3 is TGTGCCAGCAGCCAAGGACAGGGCTATGCGACCCAGTACTTC. Translated: CASSQGQGYATQYF.

This chain connects TRBV30 to TRBJ1-5; 8 bases are shared with TRBD1. In germline, CDR1 is GTSNPN, CDR2 SVGIG (reference sequence). The J segment lost 6 bases and the V segment lost 4 bases, leaving 8 bases of the junction unmatched. The length of the CDR3 is 14 residues. The CDR3 bases are TGTGCCTGGACCATATCCGGACAGGGTCAGCCCCAGCATTTT. It specifies CAWTISGQGQPQHF.

The genes are TRBV5-6 and TRBJ1-2; D unresolved. Trimming removed 0 bases from V and 4 bases from J, with 4 bases in between. Germline assignment: CDR1 SGHDT and CDR2 YYEEEE. The length of the CDR3 is 12 residues. The CDR3 loop is CASSLGSYGYTF. CDR3 nucleotide sequence: TGTGCCAGCAGCTTGGGTAGCTATGGCTACACCTTC.

The V call is TRBV10-1, the J call TRBJ1-5; D possibly corresponds to TRBD1 (5 bases). V lost 4 bases and J lost 0, with 22 bases in between. From germline, CDR1 is WNHNN and CDR2 SYGVQD (reference sequence). The CDR3 runs to 19 residues. CDR3 loop: CASSAEGWLGRDSNQPQHF. CDR3 in DNA: TGCGCCAGCAGTGCGGAGGGGTGGTTGGGTCGGGATAGCAATCAGCCCCAGCATTTT.

This chain connects TRBV6-5 to TRBJ2-3; D call uncertain. The length of the CDR3 is 14 residues. Germline V lookup: CDR1 MNHEY, CDR2 SVGAGI. The V and J ends lost 9 bases and 0 bases respectively, with 13 bases between them. The CDR3, as DNA: TGTGCCAGTAGCCCACAACCTAGCACAGATACGCAGTATTTT. It codes for CASSPQPSTDTQYF.

The chain recombines TRBV28 with TRBJ2-1; D not certain. V shed 10 bases and J shed 9 bases, with 10 bases lying between them. Germline V gene data show CDR1 as MDHEN and CDR2 as SYDVKM. This CDR3 is built from 10 residues. The CDR3 region has the DNA TGTGCCACCGCGGTGGGTGAGCAGTTCTTC. Translated: CATAVGEQFF.

The V gene is TRBV10-1, the J gene TRBJ2-7; D gene uncertain. The germline V and J ends were trimmed by 1 base and 1 base, with 20 bases remaining between them. CDR3 size: 18 residues. CDR1 is WNHNN, CDR2 SYGVQD, per germline (reference sequence). CDR3 coding DNA: TGCGCCAGCAGTGAGTATCCTTTGGCGGCAGACCGATCCTACGAGCAGTACTTC. Encoded protein: CASSEYPLAADRSYEQYF.